This is a list of T cell receptor beta chains from one sample in a study of T cells in Graves' hyperthyroidism and ophthalmopathy. TCRdb redid the calling of the multiplex PCR reads with MiXCR, one entry per CDR3 protein. The sample carries under 350,000 distinct CDR3 sequences, about a sixth recorded once. Sequenced sample: blood. The receptors originated from a woman aged 55 to 70 with Graves' ophthalmopathy. Each CDR3 is given with its conserved first and last residue. The D gene is left open where the match is weak. Some rows have no size entry. The others give once, few or many, or a class for an expanded clone.

size: few; J: TRBJ1-1; V: TRBV5-1; D: .; CDR3: CASSLAGGGVGTEAFF; DNA: TGCGCCAGCAGCTTGGCCGGGGGAGGGGTGGGCACTGAAGCTTTCTTT
size: few; J: TRBJ2-5; V: TRBV19; D: TRBD2; CDR3: CATRATSGQETQYF; DNA: TGTGCCACGAGGGCGACTAGCGGGCAAGAGACCCAGTACTTC
size: .; J: TRBJ1-5; V: TRBV5-1; D: TRBD1; CDR3: CASSRAPGTGLNQPQHF; DNA: TGCGCCAGCAGCCGGGCCCCCGGGACAGGCCTCAATCAGCCCCAGCATTTT
size: many; J: TRBJ2-7; V: TRBV20-1; D: TRBD2; CDR3: CSAPTSGRYEQYF; DNA: TGCAGTGCTCCGACTAGCGGGAGATACGAGCAGTACTTC
size: .; J: TRBJ1-6; V: TRBV27; D: .; CDR3: CASSFQNSPLHF; DNA: TGTGCCAGCAGCTTCCAGAATTCACCCCTCCACTTT
size: .; J: TRBJ2-1; V: TRBV6-6; D: .; CDR3: CASSYSTSQSEQFF; DNA: TGTGCCAGCAGTTACTCCACTAGCCAGAGCGAGCAGTTCTTC
size: .; J: TRBJ2-6; V: TRBV27; D: .; CDR3: CASSRAGDGAYVLTF; DNA: TGTGCCAGCAGTAGGGCCGGTGATGGGGCCTACGTCCTGACTTTC
size: few; J: TRBJ2-7; V: TRBV3-1; D: .; CDR3: CASSQQGISYEQYF; DNA: TGTGCCAGCAGCCAACAGGGGATATCCTACGAGCAGTACTTC
size: many; J: TRBJ1-2; V: TRBV12-5; D: TRBD1; CDR3: CASGPRTGHYGYTF; DNA: TGTGCTAGTGGTCCTCGGACAGGGCACTATGGCTACACCTTC
size: few; J: TRBJ2-2; V: TRBV6-5; D: TRBD1; CDR3: CASRTRPGTGVGTGELFF; DNA: TGTGCCAGCAGGACACGGCCAGGGACAGGGGTAGGAACCGGGGAGCTGTTTTTT
size: many; J: TRBJ2-7; V: TRBV7-3; D: TRBD2; CDR3: CASSASGSTEQYF; DNA: TGTGCCAGCAGCGCGAGCGGGAGCACCGAGCAGTACTTC
size: many; J: TRBJ2-3; V: TRBV27; D: .; CDR3: CASSLSAYRTDTQYF; DNA: TGTGCCAGCAGTTTATCTGCGTATCGCACAGATACGCAGTATTTT
size: .; J: TRBJ1-5; V: TRBV28; D: TRBD1; CDR3: CASSLSGQGDQPQHF; DNA: TGTGCCAGCAGTTTATCAGGACAGGGAGACCAGCCCCAGCATTTT
size: many; J: TRBJ1-1; V: TRBV18; D: .; CDR3: CASSPTRTETEAFF; DNA: TGTGCCAGCTCACCGACGAGGACAGAAACTGAAGCTTTCTTT